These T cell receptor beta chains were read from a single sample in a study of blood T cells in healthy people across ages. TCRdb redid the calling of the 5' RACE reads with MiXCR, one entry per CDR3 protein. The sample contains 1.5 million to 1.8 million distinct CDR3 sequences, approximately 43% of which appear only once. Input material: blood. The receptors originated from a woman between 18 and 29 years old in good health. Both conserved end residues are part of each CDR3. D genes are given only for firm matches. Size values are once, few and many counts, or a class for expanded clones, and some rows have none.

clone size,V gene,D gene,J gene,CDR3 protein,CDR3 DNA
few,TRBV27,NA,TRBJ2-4,CASSLRGANIQYF,TGTGCCAGCAGTTTACGCGGGGCTAACATTCAGTACTTC
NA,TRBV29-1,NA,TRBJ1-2,CSVEGGADYGYTF,TGCAGCGTTGAGGGAGGAGCAGACTATGGCTACACCTTC
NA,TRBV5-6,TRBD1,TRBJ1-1,CANSLEDRDKAFF,TGTGCCAACAGCTTGGAGGACAGGGACAAAGCTTTCTTT
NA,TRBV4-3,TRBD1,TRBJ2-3,CASSLGTGLSPSTDTQYF,TGCGCCAGCAGCTTAGGGACAGGGCTGAGCCCTAGCACAGATACGCAGTATTTT
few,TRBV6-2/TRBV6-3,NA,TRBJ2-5,CASSYRGGQETQYF,TGTGCCAGCAGTTACCGTGGGGGCCAAGAGACCCAGTACTTC
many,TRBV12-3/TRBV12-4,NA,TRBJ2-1,CASSFDNYNEQFF,TGTGCCAGCAGTTTTGATAACTACAATGAGCAGTTCTTC
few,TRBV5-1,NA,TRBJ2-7,CASRTGLGTGSYEQYF,TGCGCCAGCAGAACCGGGTTAGGTACAGGGTCCTACGAGCAGTACTTC
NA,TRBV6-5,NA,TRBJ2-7,CASSYSGRPFTSESYEQYF,TGCGCCAGCAGTTACTCAGGGCGCCCTTTTACCTCGGAGTCCTACGAGCAGTACTTC
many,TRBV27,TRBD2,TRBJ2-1,CASSLGLAENNEQFF,TGTGCCAGCAGTCTAGGACTAGCGGAGAACAATGAGCAGTTCTTC
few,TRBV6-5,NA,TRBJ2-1,CASSTEGRSYNEPFF,TGTGCCAGCAGCACCGAGGGGCGTTCCTACAATGAGCCGTTCTTC
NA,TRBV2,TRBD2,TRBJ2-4,CASTLVTSPKNIQYF,TGTGCCAGCACCCTCGTGACTAGCCCAAAAAACATTCAGTACTTC
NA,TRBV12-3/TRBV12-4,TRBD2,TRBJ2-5,CASATSGGINQETQYF,TGTGCCAGCGCGACTAGCGGGGGGATTAACCAAGAGACCCAGTACTTC
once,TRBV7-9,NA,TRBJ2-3,CASTQGRGTDTQYF,TGTGCCAGCACTCAAGGCAGGGGCACAGATACGCAGTATTTT
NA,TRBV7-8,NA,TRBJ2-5,CASSLEAYQETQYF,TGTGCCAGCAGCTTAGAGGCGTACCAAGAGACCCAGTACTTC
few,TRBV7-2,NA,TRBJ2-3,CASSRLGDLGTDTQYF,TGTGCCAGCAGTCGCCTGGGGGACTTAGGCACAGATACGCAGTATTTT
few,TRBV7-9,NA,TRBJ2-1,CASSPGGVIYNEQFF,TGTGCCAGCAGCCCAGGGGGGGTCATCTACAATGAGCAGTTCTTC
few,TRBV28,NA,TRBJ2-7,CASRKSGYEQYF,TGTGCCAGCAGAAAGTCGGGGTACGAGCAGTACTTC
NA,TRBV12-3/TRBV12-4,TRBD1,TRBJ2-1,CASTIGQGPVEFF,TGTGCCAGCACTATTGGACAGGGGCCTGTAGAGTTCTTC
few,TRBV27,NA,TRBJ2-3,CAIGWGVTDTQYF,TGTGCCATCGGTTGGGGGGTGACAGATACGCAGTATTTT
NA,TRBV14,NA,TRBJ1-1,CASSQVAGWYTEAFF,TGTGCCAGCAGCCAAGTCGCAGGGTGGTACACCGAAGCTTTCTTT
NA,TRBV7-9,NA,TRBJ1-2,CASSSWTENYGYTF,TGTGCCAGCAGCTCGTGGACAGAAAACTATGGCTACACCTTC
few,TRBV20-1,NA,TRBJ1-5,CSASPFGSNSNQPQHF,TGCAGTGCTTCACCGTTTGGAAGTAATAGCAATCAGCCCCAGCATTTT
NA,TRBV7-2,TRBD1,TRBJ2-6,CASSTTGVAGANVLTF,TGTGCCAGCAGCACAACAGGGGTGGCTGGGGCCAACGTCCTGACTTTC
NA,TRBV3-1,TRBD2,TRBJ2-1,CASSQDGTSPDEQFF,TGTGCCAGCAGCCAAGATGGGACTAGTCCCGATGAGCAGTTCTTC
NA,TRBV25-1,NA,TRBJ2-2,CASSELFAAGELFF,TGTGCCAGCAGTGAATTGTTCGCGGCCGGGGAGCTGTTTTTT
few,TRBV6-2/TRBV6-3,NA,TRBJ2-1,CASSYSLRRSNEQFF,TGTGCCAGCAGTTACAGTCTGCGCAGGTCCAATGAGCAGTTCTTC
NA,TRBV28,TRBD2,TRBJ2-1,CASSSASGDSNEQFF,TGTGCCAGCAGTTCGGCTAGCGGGGACTCAAATGAGCAGTTCTTC
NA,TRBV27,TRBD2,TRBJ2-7,CASSPGTSFHEQYF,TGTGCCAGCAGTCCCGGGACTAGCTTCCACGAGCAGTACTTC
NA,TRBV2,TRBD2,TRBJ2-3,CATPMRSSGGSTDTQYF,TGTGCCACCCCAATGAGGTCAAGCGGGGGGAGCACAGATACGCAGTATTTT
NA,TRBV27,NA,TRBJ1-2,CASSLRRPSYGYTF,TGTGCCAGCAGTCTCCGAAGGCCCAGCTATGGCTACACCTTC
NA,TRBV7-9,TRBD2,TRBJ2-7,CASSPVIVLAGPSSYNEQYF,TGTGCCAGCAGCCCCGTCATCGTACTAGCGGGGCCGAGCTCCTACAATGAGCAGTACTTC
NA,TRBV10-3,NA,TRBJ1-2,CAIRGDQANYGYTF,TGTGCCATCAGGGGGGACCAGGCTAACTATGGCTACACCTTC